This T cell receptor (beta chain) is from a study of blood T cell repertoires in COVID-19. Across the study: Sources were T cells, B-cell-depleted T cells, or PBMCs; the material itself was cDNA or gDNA.

V dropped 5 bases and J dropped 3; count of bases not matched to a gene: 5. Per the germline V gene, CDR1 is SGHTA and CDR2 is FQGNSA. The CDR3 runs to 14 residues. Clones were read by immunoSEQ multiplex PCR, and TCRdb kept only the in-frame ones, dropping some. The sample has about 120,000 clones, 78% seen once; the top ten hold 2% to 2.5%. Sequenced: peripheral blood. This TCR was recovered from a man between 65 and 80 years old with acute or convalescent COVID-19. V gene TRBV7-2 combines with J gene TRBJ1-2, with 8 positions matching TRBD1. CDR3 nucleotides: TGTGCCAGCAGCCAGGACAGGGCCCACTATGGCTACACCTTC. Protein: CASSQDRAHYGYTF.